This passage covers 17 T cell receptor beta chains from one sample sequenced in a study of T cell responses to AZD1222 COVID-19 vaccine. The protocol was immunoSEQ multiplex PCR, while the TCRdb copy is restricted to in-frame clones and leaves out a portion. This sample has more than 110,000 clones, with over 90% found just once. This sample comprised peripheral blood, obtained on day 0 of AZD1222 vaccination. These TCRs come from an adult in good health.

The chain is built from TRBV30 and TRBJ1-1, with D unclear. Germline V lookup: CDR1 GTSNPN, CDR2 SVGIG (reference sequence). This CDR3 contains 11 residues. CDR3 nucleotide sequence: TGTGCACTATTGGGTCAGACTGAAGCTTTCTTT. It translates to CALLGQTEAFF.

The chain recombines TRBV6-5 with TRBJ2-1, with 10 bases aligning to TRBD2. The germline V gene encodes CDR1 MNHEY and CDR2 SVGAGI. This CDR3 is built from 15 residues. Trimming at V came to 4 bases and at J to 6 bases, leaving 6 bases not matched to a gene. The DNA for the CDR3 is TGTGCCAGCAGTTTATCTAGCGGGAGTGTCAATGAGCAGTTCTTC. Translated, it gives CASSLSSGSVNEQFF.

The chain is built from TRBV6-4 and TRBJ2-2; D might be TRBD2 (6 bases). V lost 6 bases, J lost 6 bases, and 11 bases lay in between. The CDR3 has 13 residues. CDR1 and CDR2 from the germline V gene are MRHNA and SNTAGT. For the CDR3, the DNA is TGTGCCAGCAGCCCCGGGGGAGCCGGGGAGCTGTTTTTT. Protein sequence: CASSPGGAGELFF.

This chain uses TRBV28 with TRBJ2-3; unclear D gene. With 5 bases removed from V and 3 bases from J, the gap between germline ends came to 6 bases. This CDR3 comprises 12 residues. Germline CDR1 is MDHEN and CDR2 is SYDVKM. CDR3 amino acids: CASSPSTDTQYF. The CDR3 nucleotides are TGTGCCAGCAGTCCCTCAACAGATACGCAGTATTTT.

The chain is built from TRBV27 and TRBJ1-4; D is unclear. Trimming cost V 6 bases and J 11 bases, with 7 bases left between them. Germline CDR1 is MNHEY and CDR2 is SMNVEV (reference sequence). The CDR3 is 10 amino acids. CDR3 region: CASRTQKLFF. In DNA form, the CDR3 reads TGTGCCAGCAGGACTCAGAAACTGTTTTTT.

The V and J genes are TRBV28 and TRBJ1-2; 8 positions agree with TRBD1. Germline CDR1 is MDHEN and CDR2 is SYDVKM. The CDR3 length is 13 residues. V was clipped by 6 bases and J by 4 bases; unmatched bases: 4. This CDR3 reads CASRAGGVYGYTF. CDR3 bases: TGTGCCAGCAGGGCAGGGGGCGTCTATGGCTACACCTTC.

The rearrangement joins TRBV19 to TRBJ2-5, with unresolved D. Looked up from germline, CDR1 is LNHDA and CDR2 is SQIVND (reference sequence). The ends were cut back, 2 bases at V and 0 bases at J, with 4 bases in the middle. The CDR3 runs to 13 residues. This CDR3 is CASSISHQETQYF. The DNA for the CDR3 is TGTGCCAGTAGTATATCCCACCAAGAGACCCAGTACTTC.

This clone was counted a few times. The chain has TRBV21-1 and TRBJ2-5; TRBD1 reflects the table's D call only, with no check against the DNA. TRBV21-1 is marked as a pseudogene. The CDR3 totals 14 residues. This CDR3 is CASSTDRGRETQYF. Written as DNA, the CDR3 is TGTGCCAGCAGCACGGACAGGGGGCGAGAGACCCAGTACTTC.

The V call is TRBV9, the J call TRBJ2-7; D is uncertain. Germline values: CDR1 SGDLS, CDR2 YYNGEE. The CDR3 has 14 residues. Trimming removed 3 bases at V and 0 bases at J, with 10 bases between. CDR3 sequence: CASSADGDSYEQYF. The CDR3 DNA follows: TGTGCCAGCAGCGCCGACGGTGACTCCTACGAGCAGTACTTC.

The chain is built from TRBV5-1 and TRBJ2-3; D remains ambiguous. Per germline, CDR1 SGHRS and CDR2 YFSETQ. This CDR3 spans 15 amino acids. Trimming left V 0 bases short and J 1 base short, with 9 bases between. In DNA form, the CDR3 reads TGCGCCAGCAGCTTGGGGGGTCTTGGCACAGATACGCAGTATTTT. This sequence encodes CASSLGGLGTDTQYF.

V is TRBV6-1 and J is TRBJ2-5; 7 bases are shared with TRBD2. Trimming at V came to 1 base and at J to 2 bases, leaving 4 bases not matched to a gene. Per germline, CDR1 MNHNS and CDR2 SASEGT. The CDR3 sequence is 15 residues long. This CDR3 reads CASSEVAGEQETQYF. Here the CDR3 DNA reads TGTGCCAGCAGTGAAGTGGCGGGGGAGCAAGAGACCCAGTACTTC.

This clone was seen a handful of times. The rearrangement uses TRBV5-1 and TRBJ1-1; maybe TRBD1 (6 bases). V shed 4 bases and J shed 3 bases, with 13 bases lying between them. The CDR3 covers 14 residues. The germline V gene has CDR1 SGHRS and CDR2 YFSETQ. CDR3 nucleotides: TGCGCCAGCAGCACCAGGGGTCCTGACACTGAAGCTTTCTTT. It codes for CASSTRGPDTEAFF.

V gene TRBV27 combines with J gene TRBJ1-4; 8 positions match TRBD1. The CDR3 runs 16 residues. CDR1 and CDR2 from the germline V gene are MNHEY and SMNVEV (reference sequence). The junction had 12 bases not matched to a gene; V was cut back by 6 bases and J by 6 bases. CDR3 amino acids: CASRGLLTGADEKLFF. The CDR3 bases are TGTGCCAGCAGAGGGCTACTGACAGGGGCTGATGAAAAACTGTTTTTT.

The rearrangement uses TRBV4-1 and TRBJ2-7, with unresolved D. CDR1 is MGHRA and CDR2 is YSYEKL in the germline V gene. This CDR3 is built from 14 residues. The V gene lost 3 bases and the J gene lost 3 bases, with 12 bases spanning the gap. The CDR3 here is CASSQTSSHYEQYF. For the CDR3, the DNA is TGCGCCAGCAGCCAGACCTCTTCCCACTACGAGCAGTACTTC.

This clone came up once. The chain carries TRBV11-1 and TRBJ2-5, with 9 bases lining up with TRBD1. Germline V gene lookup returns CDR1 SGHAT and CDR2 FQDESV (reference sequence). Trimming at V came to 3 bases and at J to 5 bases, leaving 1 base not matched to a gene. The CDR3 extends over 13 amino acids. CDR3: CASSFGQGETQYF. As DNA, the CDR3 is TGTGCCAGCAGCTTCGGACAGGGGGAGACCCAGTACTTC.

This chain connects TRBV29-1 to TRBJ2-1, with D possibly matching TRBD1 (6 bases). V shed 5 bases and J shed 4 bases, with 15 bases lying between them. The CDR3 is 14 amino acids. Per germline, CDR1 SQVTM and CDR2 ANQGSEA. In DNA form, the CDR3 reads TGCAGCGTTTCCGGGACACGAGTTTACAATGAGCAGTTCTTC. It translates to CSVSGTRVYNEQFF.

This clone was counted a single time. CDR3 amino acids: CASSYSSGTLNTEAFF. In DNA, the CDR3 is TGTGCCAGCAGTTACTCCTCCGGGACCTTGAACACTGAAGCTTTCTTT. The V and J genes are TRBV6-5 and TRBJ1-1; tentatively, D is TRBD1 (5 bases). CDR3 length: 16 amino acids. V was clipped by 0 bases and J by 0 bases, with 11 bases between them. Germline CDR1 and CDR2: MNHEY and SVGAGI.